Each of the 30 T cell receptor beta chains below was sequenced from the same sample in a study of cytomegalovirus exposure and HLA in healthy donors (dated by TCRdb to 2016 to 2017). The library came from the immunoSEQ multiplex PCR assay. For the multiplex PCR, a mixture combining 60 forward primers for TCR Vbeta segments and 13 reverse primers for TCR Jbeta segments was used. TCRdb re-hosts the immuneACCESS table, in-frame sequences only. Its copies lack some clones; in the studies checked, an unresolved V gene accounts for under half of them, and the cause for the rest is not known. In all, the sample holds some 180,000 clones, and approximately 70% of those were seen once. Together, the top ten hold around 1.9% of the sample. The sample consisted of PBMCs. The receptors here all came from a woman in her 30s in good health and CMV-seronegative.

The sample holds one count of this clone. This sequence joins TRBV7-9 and TRBJ2-7, with 9 bases matching TRBD2. Germline assignment: CDR1 SEHNR and CDR2 FQNEAQ (reference sequence). The CDR3 has 14 residues. V trimming: 2 bases; J trimming: 7 bases; junction bases outside the gene matches: 6. This CDR3 is CASSLQASGMEQYF. The CDR3 DNA sequence: TGTGCCAGCAGCTTACAGGCTAGCGGGATGGAGCAGTACTTC.

This clone was picked up a small number of times. This sequence joins TRBV4-2 and TRBJ1-1; D not certain. In germline, CDR1 is LGHNA, CDR2 YNFKEQ. Trimming left V 0 bases short and J 3 bases short, with 8 bases between. The CDR3 sequence is 14 residues long. In DNA form, the CDR3 reads TGTGCCAGCAGCCAAGAGTCAGGCTACACTGAAGCTTTCTTT. Protein: CASSQESGYTEAFF.

This clone turned up a few times. The chain joins TRBV5-6 to TRBJ2-5; the match to TRBD1 covers 10 bases. Germline lookup yields CDR1 SGHDT and CDR2 YYEEEE. This CDR3 has 15 amino acids. The V and J ends lost 4 bases and 2 bases, in that order; junction bases with no gene match: 5. In DNA, the CDR3 is TGTGCCAGCAGCCCGCGGACAGGGGGACAAGAGACCCAGTACTTC. This codes for CASSPRTGGQETQYF.

The genes are TRBV11-2 and TRBJ1-6, with D hard to call. The V gene's germline CDR1 is SGHAT and CDR2 FQNNGV. V lost 4 bases to trimming and J lost 10 bases, with 20 bases between them. The CDR3 runs to 16 residues. CDR3 coding DNA: TGTGCCAGCAGCTCGCCCCTGTGGAGGGTAGAATCACCCCTCCACTTT. Encoded protein: CASSSPLWRVESPLHF.

Details on this clone: The sample carries other DNA sequences with the same CDR3. The CDR3 sequence is CASSLGQTQETQYF. The CDR3, as DNA: TGCGCCAGCAGCTTGGGACAGACACAAGAGACCCAGTACTTC. The gene calls are TRBV5-1 and TRBJ2-5, with TRBD1 as a possible D gene (5 bases). The CDR3 has 14 residues. V was shortened by 0 bases and J by 2 bases, with 8 bases between the two germline ends. Germline CDR1 is SGHRS and CDR2 is YFSETQ.

The V call is TRBV11-2, the J call TRBJ2-5; D possibly corresponds to TRBD2 (6 bases). Germline CDR1 SGHAT, CDR2 FQNNGV. Trimming removed 5 bases at V and 3 bases at J, with 10 bases between. This CDR3 region has 13 residues. The CDR3 region is CASSRTTKETQYF. CDR3 nucleotides: TGTGCCAGCAGCCGGACTACAAAAGAGACCCAGTACTTC.

The sample holds a few counts of this clone. The V call is TRBV27, the J call TRBJ2-7; 7 nucleotides match TRBD2. Per germline, CDR1 MNHEY and CDR2 SMNVEV (reference sequence). The CDR3 has 16 amino acids. The V gene end was trimmed by 0 bases and the J gene end by 1 base; junction bases not matched to a gene: 6. The CDR3 protein is CASSLSGGSPSYEQYF. CDR3 DNA sequence: TGTGCCAGCAGTTTATCGGGCGGGAGCCCGTCCTACGAGCAGTACTTC.

This clone has just a few counts. The J gene is TRBJ2-3, the V gene TRBV5-5; TRBD2 agrees at 7 bases. This CDR3 has 16 amino acids. Trimming at V came to 3 bases and at J to 4 bases, leaving 11 bases not matched to a gene. CDR1 SGHKS and CDR2 YYEKEE come from the germline V gene (reference sequence). CDR3 region: CASSSLTSAWADTQYF. Written as DNA, the CDR3 is TGTGCCAGCAGCTCCCTCACTAGCGCGTGGGCAGATACGCAGTATTTT.

The chain employs TRBV13 and TRBJ2-7, with 12 bases lining up with TRBD2. Germline V gene lookup returns CDR1 PRHDT and CDR2 FYEKMQ (reference sequence). The CDR3 is 18 residues long. V was clipped by 5 bases and J by 7 bases; unmatched bases: 18. DNA of the CDR3: TGTGCCAGCAGCCCAGGATCAAAACGACTAGCGGGAGCGAGGGAGCAGTACTTC. Its translation: CASSPGSKRLAGAREQYF.

With respect to this clone: Its ends do not fully match the called genes, so a read error is possible. The chain joins TRBV5-6 to TRBJ2-2; 9 nucleotides align to TRBD1. In germline, CDR1 is SGHDT, CDR2 YYEEEE. This CDR3 comprises 16 residues. CDR3 sequence reads: CASSAGQGPNTGKLFF. In nucleotides, the CDR3 is TGTGCCAGCAGCGCGGGACAGGGACCTAACACCGGGAAGCTGTTTTTT.

The chain employs TRBV7-8 and TRBJ2-7, with 9 positions matching TRBD2. V was pared by 1 base and J by 2 bases, with 6 bases of the junction left unmatched. The germline V gene encodes CDR1 SGHVS and CDR2 FQNEAQ. CDR3 length: 16 amino acids. The CDR3, as DNA: TGTGCCAGCAGCTTAGAAGGGGCTAGCGGGACCTACGAGCAGTACTTC. It codes for CASSLEGASGTYEQYF.

This rearrangement joins TRBV2 to TRBJ1-2; D remains ambiguous. Germline lookup yields CDR1 SNHLY and CDR2 FYNNEI. Trimming removed 6 bases at V and 4 bases at J, with 18 bases between. This CDR3 contains 15 residues. CDR3 nucleotides: TGTGCCAGCAGCCCAATGGTCCGGAGGGCCTATGGCTACACCTTC. Protein: CASSPMVRRAYGYTF.

This rearrangement joins TRBV7-2 to TRBJ1-3; a possible D gene is TRBD1 (6 bases). Germline CDR1 and CDR2: SGHTA and FQGNSA. Trimming stripped 8 bases from V and 4 bases from J, with 15 bases between. CDR3 length equals 14 residues. CDR3 protein: CASVPGGAGNTIYF. CDR3 nucleotides: TGTGCCAGCGTACCGGGGGGGGCGGGAAACACCATATATTTT.

The CDR3 nucleotides are TGTGCCAGCAGTGAAGGGACAGGGGTGTTAGCTAACTATGGCTACACCTTC. Amino acid sequence: CASSEGTGVLANYGYTF. The rearrangement uses TRBV6-1 and TRBJ1-2; 9 nucleotides agree with TRBD1. The trim removed 1 base at V and 0 bases at J, leaving 6 bases unmatched. The CDR3 spans 17 residues. Germline loops: CDR1 MNHNS, CDR2 SASEGT.

The rearrangement uses TRBV27 and TRBJ1-5, with 7 bases fitting TRBD1. CDR1 is MNHEY, CDR2 SMNVEV, per germline (reference sequence). The CDR3 runs 15 residues. V gave up 4 bases and J gave up 2 bases; unmatched junction bases: 5. As DNA, the CDR3 is TGTGCCAGCAGTTCCCCTGGACAGGGCAATCAGCCCCAGCATTTT. Encoded protein: CASSSPGQGNQPQHF.

The chain uses TRBV11-2 and TRBJ2-7, with D perhaps TRBD1 (6 bases). The CDR3 runs to 12 residues. Per germline, CDR1 SGHAT and CDR2 FQNNGV. V gave up 1 base and J gave up 7 bases, with 8 bases separating them. CDR3: CASSLGGTEQYF. In DNA, the CDR3 is TGTGCCAGCAGCTTAGGGGGGACAGAGCAGTACTTC.

This clone turned up a few times. The rearrangement links TRBV19 to TRBJ1-4; D possibly corresponds to TRBD1 (6 bases). The CDR3 covers 13 residues. Germline-derived CDR1 and CDR2 are LNHDA and SQIVND (reference sequence). V was pared by 7 bases and J by 3 bases, with 9 bases between. The CDR3 loop reads CASKDSPNEKLFF. As DNA, the CDR3 is TGTGCCAGTAAGGACAGTCCTAATGAAAAACTGTTTTTT.

The chain joins TRBV2 to TRBJ2-3, with TRBD2 matching over 13 bases. Germline assignment: CDR1 SNHLY and CDR2 FYNNEI. This CDR3 comprises 15 residues. V lost 4 bases, J lost 6 bases, and 4 bases stayed unmatched. CDR3 coding DNA: TGTGCCAGCAGTGGGACTAGCGGGGGACAGGATACGCAGTATTTT. Encoded protein: CASSGTSGGQDTQYF.

The chain links TRBV27 to TRBJ1-2; 7 bases line up with TRBD1. V lost 4 bases to trimming and J lost 4 bases; unmatched junction nucleotides: 6. CDR1 and CDR2 (germline): MNHEY, SMNVEV (reference sequence). CDR3 length equals 14 residues. The CDR3 DNA is TGTGCCAGCAGTTCGGCAGGGGGAGGCTATGGCTACACCTTC. This gives the protein CASSSAGGGYGYTF.

J is TRBJ2-7 and V is TRBV27, with unresolved D. CDR1 MNHEY and CDR2 SMNVEV come from the germline V gene (reference sequence). CDR3 size: 12 residues. Between the trimmed V and J ends, which lost 5 bases and 4 bases, there was a span of 9 bases. CDR3 DNA: TGTGCCAGCAGTCCCAGTAAGTACGAGCAGTACTTC. It encodes CASSPSKYEQYF.

The J gene is TRBJ2-7, the V gene TRBV11-1, with TRBD1 as a possible D gene (6 bases). Deletions cut 6 bases from V and 2 bases from J, with 11 bases between. The CDR3 covers 13 residues. CDR1 and CDR2 (germline): SGHAT, FQDESV (reference sequence). The CDR3 loop reads CASRSRDTYEQYF. CDR3 DNA sequence: TGTGCCAGCAGGTCTAGGGACACCTACGAGCAGTACTTC.

The rearrangement links TRBV27 to TRBJ1-1; TRBD1 aligns across 7 bases. V shed 6 bases and J 6 bases; nucleotides not matched to a gene: 7. The CDR3 extends over 13 amino acids. The germline V gene encodes CDR1 MNHEY and CDR2 SMNVEV (reference sequence). CDR3 amino acids: CASRDRLNAEAFF. In nucleotides, the CDR3 is TGTGCCAGCAGGGACAGGCTTAACGCTGAAGCTTTCTTT.

The genes are TRBV5-8 and TRBJ2-5, with D possibly matching TRBD2 (5 bases). V lost 4 bases to trimming and J lost 1 base, with 20 bases between them. Germline V gene data show CDR1 as SGHTS and CDR2 as YDEGEE. CDR3 length equals 17 residues. The CDR3 spells CASSLDPERYLQETQYF. The CDR3 nucleotides read TGTGCCAGCAGCCTGGACCCTGAGCGGTACCTCCAAGAGACCCAGTACTTC.

The chain joins TRBV11-3 to TRBJ2-5; 8 bases fit TRBD1. Germline V gives CDR1 SGHNT, CDR2 YENEEA. Trimming removed 1 base from V and 5 bases from J; junction bases left unmatched: 6. The CDR3 extends over 15 amino acids. CDR3 loop: CASSLGQGAVETQYF. The CDR3 DNA sequence: TGTGCCAGCAGCTTAGGTCAGGGGGCCGTTGAGACCCAGTACTTC.

This chain links TRBV19 with TRBJ2-5; TRBD1 aligns across 8 bases. Trimming removed 10 bases from V and 4 bases from J; junction bases left unmatched: 8. Per the germline V gene, CDR1 is LNHDA and CDR2 is SQIVND (reference sequence). The CDR3 loop spans 13 amino acids. The CDR3 region is CATRTGSGETQYF. CDR3 coding DNA: TGTGCCACAAGGACAGGGTCAGGAGAGACCCAGTACTTC. The whole variable domain, filled in from reference TRBV19 and TRBJ2-5, reads DGGITQSPKYLFRKEGQNVTLSCEQNLNHDAMYWYRQDPGQGLRLIYYSQIVNDFQKGDIAEGYSVSREKKESFPLTVTSAQKNPTAFYLCATRTGSGETQYFGPGTRLLVL.

The genes are TRBV5-4 and TRBJ1-1; TRBD1 aligns across 8 bases. The CDR3 runs to 17 residues. The V segment lost 4 bases and the J segment 1 base; nucleotides outside the gene matches: 12. Germline lookup yields CDR1 SGHNT and CDR2 YYREEE (reference sequence). CDR3 amino acids: CASSAWGGTGENTEAFF. DNA of the CDR3: TGTGCCAGCAGCGCATGGGGGGGGACAGGAGAGAACACTGAAGCTTTCTTT.

V gene TRBV10-3 combines with J gene TRBJ1-2; D remains ambiguous. This CDR3 has 16 residues. Trimming pared 0 bases from V and 2 bases from J, leaving 13 bases between. Germline lookup yields CDR1 ENHRY and CDR2 SYGVKD. The CDR3 is CAISESTLGSNYGYTF. The CDR3, as DNA: TGTGCCATCAGTGAGTCGACTCTAGGATCCAACTATGGCTACACCTTC.

The chain uses TRBV7-9 and TRBJ2-3; 14 bases map to TRBD2. CDR1 SEHNR and CDR2 FQNEAQ come from the germline V gene (reference sequence). This CDR3 has 18 residues. Trimming removed 4 bases from V and 1 base from J; junction bases left unmatched: 7. This chain's CDR3 is CASSSLTSGRDRTDTQYF. For the CDR3, the DNA is TGTGCCAGCAGCTCGCTGACTAGCGGGAGGGACCGCACAGATACGCAGTATTTT.

CDR3 loop: CASSSGGSRGYTF. CDR3 in DNA: TGTGCCAGCAGCTCGGGGGGGTCCCGGGGCTACACCTTC. The chain carries TRBV7-2 and TRBJ1-2; possible D gene TRBD1, 5 bases. The germline gives CDR1 SGHTA, CDR2 FQGNSA. Trimming removed 4 bases from V and 8 bases from J, with 14 bases in between. The CDR3 is 13 amino acids. The complete variable domain, with remaining parts taken from reference TRBV7-2 and TRBJ1-2, reads GAGVSQSPSNKVTEKGKDVELRCDPISGHTALYWYRQSLGQGLEFLIYFQGNSAPDKSGLPSDRFSAERTGGSVSTLTIQRTQQEDSAVYLCASSSGGSRGYTFGSGTRLTVV.

In its sample, this clone was seen a few times. The chain is built from TRBV2 and TRBJ1-3; D might be TRBD1 (6 bases). V was trimmed by 7 bases and J by 0 bases, leaving 19 bases between them. From germline, CDR1 is SNHLY and CDR2 FYNNEI. This CDR3 region has 17 residues. This chain's CDR3 is CASTEGGGAPSGNTIYF. For the CDR3, the DNA is TGTGCCAGCACGGAAGGTGGGGGGGCCCCCTCTGGAAACACCATATATTTT.